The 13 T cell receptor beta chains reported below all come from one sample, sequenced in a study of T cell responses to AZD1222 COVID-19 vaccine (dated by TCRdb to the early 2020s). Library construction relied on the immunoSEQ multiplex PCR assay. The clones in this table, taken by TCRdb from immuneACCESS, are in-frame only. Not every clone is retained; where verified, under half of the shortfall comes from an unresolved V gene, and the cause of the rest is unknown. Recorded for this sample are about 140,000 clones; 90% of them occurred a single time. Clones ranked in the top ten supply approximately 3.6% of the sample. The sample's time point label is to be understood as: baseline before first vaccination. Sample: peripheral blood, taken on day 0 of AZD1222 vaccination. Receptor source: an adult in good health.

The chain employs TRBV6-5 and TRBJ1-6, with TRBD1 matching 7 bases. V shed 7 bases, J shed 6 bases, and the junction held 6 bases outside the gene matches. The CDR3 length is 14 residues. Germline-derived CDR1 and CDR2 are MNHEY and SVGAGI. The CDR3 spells CASKKGAGNSPLHF. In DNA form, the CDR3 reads TGTGCCAGCAAAAAGGGGGCTGGTAATTCACCCCTCCACTTT.

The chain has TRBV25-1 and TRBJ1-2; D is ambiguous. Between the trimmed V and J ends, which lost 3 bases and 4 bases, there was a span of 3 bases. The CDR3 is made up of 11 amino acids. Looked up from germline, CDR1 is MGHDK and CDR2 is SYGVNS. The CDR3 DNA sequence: TGTGCCAGCAGTGACGGCTATGGCTACACCTTC. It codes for CASSDGYGYTF.

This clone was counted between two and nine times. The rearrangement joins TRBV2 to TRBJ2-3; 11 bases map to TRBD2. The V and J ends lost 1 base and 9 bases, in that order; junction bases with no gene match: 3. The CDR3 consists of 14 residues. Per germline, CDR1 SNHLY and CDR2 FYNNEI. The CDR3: CASSEDLAGGTQYF. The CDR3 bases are TGTGCCAGCAGTGAAGACCTAGCGGGAGGCACGCAGTATTTT.

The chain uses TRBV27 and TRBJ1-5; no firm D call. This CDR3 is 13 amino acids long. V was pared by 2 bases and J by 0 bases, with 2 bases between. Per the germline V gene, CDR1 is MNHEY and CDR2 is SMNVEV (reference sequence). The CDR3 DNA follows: TGTGCCAGCAGTTTAGATAGCAATCAGCCCCAGCATTTT. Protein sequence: CASSLDSNQPQHF.

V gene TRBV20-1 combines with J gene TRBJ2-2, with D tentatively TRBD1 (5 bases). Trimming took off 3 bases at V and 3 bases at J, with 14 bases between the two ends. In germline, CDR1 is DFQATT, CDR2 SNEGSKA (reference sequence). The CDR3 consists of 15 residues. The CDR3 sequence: CSASGQGRDTGELFF. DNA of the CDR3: TGCAGTGCTAGTGGTCAGGGAAGGGACACCGGGGAGCTGTTTTTT.

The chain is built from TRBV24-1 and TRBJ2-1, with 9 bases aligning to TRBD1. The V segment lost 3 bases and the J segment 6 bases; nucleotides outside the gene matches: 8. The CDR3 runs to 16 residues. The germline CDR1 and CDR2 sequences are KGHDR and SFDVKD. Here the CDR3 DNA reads TGTGCCACCAGTGATGCACGCATGACAGGGGGCAATGAGCAGTTCTTC. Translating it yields CATSDARMTGGNEQFF.

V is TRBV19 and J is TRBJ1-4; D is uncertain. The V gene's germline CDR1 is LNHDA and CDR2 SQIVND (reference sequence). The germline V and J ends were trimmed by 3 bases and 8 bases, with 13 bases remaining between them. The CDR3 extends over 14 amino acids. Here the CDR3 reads CASSIRLGREKLFF. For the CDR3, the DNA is TGTGCCAGTAGTATCCGGTTGGGAAGGGAAAAACTGTTTTTT.

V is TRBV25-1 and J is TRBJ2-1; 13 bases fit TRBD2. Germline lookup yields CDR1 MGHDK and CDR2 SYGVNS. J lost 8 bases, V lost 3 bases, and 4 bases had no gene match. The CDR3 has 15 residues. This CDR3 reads CASSDTSGGADEQFF. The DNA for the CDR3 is TGTGCCAGCAGTGATACTAGCGGGGGGGCCGATGAGCAGTTCTTC.

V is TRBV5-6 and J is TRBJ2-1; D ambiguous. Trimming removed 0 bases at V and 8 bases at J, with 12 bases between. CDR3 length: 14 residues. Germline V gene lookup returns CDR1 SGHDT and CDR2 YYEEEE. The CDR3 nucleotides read TGTGCCAGCAGCTTGGCTTATTTGGTGGATGAGCAGTTCTTC. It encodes CASSLAYLVDEQFF.

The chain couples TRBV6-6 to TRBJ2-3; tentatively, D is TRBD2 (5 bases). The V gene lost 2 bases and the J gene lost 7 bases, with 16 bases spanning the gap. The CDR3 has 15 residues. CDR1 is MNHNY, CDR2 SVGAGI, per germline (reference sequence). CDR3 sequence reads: CASSYPGSGSYTQYF. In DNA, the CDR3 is TGTGCCAGCAGTTACCCGGGATCCGGTTCGTATACGCAGTATTTT.

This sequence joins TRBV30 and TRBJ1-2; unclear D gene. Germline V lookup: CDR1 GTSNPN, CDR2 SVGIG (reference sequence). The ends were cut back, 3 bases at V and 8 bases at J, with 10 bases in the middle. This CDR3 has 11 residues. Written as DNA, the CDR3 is TGTGCCTGGAGGGTAGCTGGAGGCTACACCTTC. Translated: CAWRVAGGYTF.

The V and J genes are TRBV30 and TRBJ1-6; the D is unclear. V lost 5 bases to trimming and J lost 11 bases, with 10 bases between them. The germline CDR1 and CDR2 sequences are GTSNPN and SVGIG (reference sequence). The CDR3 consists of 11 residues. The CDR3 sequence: CAWSPGAPLHF. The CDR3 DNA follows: TGTGCCTGGTCCCCCGGCGCACCCCTCCACTTT.

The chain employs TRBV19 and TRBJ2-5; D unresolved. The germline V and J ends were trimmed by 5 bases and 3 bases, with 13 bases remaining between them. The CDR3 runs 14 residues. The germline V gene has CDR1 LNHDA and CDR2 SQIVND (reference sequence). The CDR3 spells CASSVVIFKETQYF. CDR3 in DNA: TGTGCCAGTAGTGTGGTAATTTTCAAAGAGACCCAGTACTTC. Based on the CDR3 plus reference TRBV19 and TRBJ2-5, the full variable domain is DGGITQSPKYLFRKEGQNVTLSCEQNLNHDAMYWYRQDPGQGLRLIYYSQIVNDFQKGDIAEGYSVSREKKESFPLTVTSAQKNPTAFYLCASSVVIFKETQYFGPGTRLLVL.